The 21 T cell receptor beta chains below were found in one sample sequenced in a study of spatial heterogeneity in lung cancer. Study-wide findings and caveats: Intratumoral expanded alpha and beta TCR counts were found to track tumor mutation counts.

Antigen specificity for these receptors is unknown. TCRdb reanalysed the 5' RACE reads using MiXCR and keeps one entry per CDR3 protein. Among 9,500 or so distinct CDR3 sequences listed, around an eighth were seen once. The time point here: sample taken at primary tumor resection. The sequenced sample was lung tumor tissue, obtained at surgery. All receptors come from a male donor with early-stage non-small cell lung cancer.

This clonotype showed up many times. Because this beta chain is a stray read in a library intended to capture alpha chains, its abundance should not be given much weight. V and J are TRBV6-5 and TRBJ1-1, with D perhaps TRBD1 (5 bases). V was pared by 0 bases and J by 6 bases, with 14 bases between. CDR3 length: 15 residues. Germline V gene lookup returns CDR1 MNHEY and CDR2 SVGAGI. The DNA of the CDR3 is TGTGCCAGCAGTTACTCCTCAGGGAGTCCCCCTGAAGCTTTCTTT. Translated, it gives CASSYSSGSPPEAFF.

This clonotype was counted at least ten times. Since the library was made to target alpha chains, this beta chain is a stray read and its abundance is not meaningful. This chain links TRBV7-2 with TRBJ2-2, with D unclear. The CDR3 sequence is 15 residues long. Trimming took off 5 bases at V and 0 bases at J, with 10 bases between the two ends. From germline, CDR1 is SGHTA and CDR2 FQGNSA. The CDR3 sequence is CASSPGLANTGELFF. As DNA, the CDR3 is TGTGCCAGCAGCCCGGGCCTCGCGAACACCGGGGAGCTGTTTTTT.

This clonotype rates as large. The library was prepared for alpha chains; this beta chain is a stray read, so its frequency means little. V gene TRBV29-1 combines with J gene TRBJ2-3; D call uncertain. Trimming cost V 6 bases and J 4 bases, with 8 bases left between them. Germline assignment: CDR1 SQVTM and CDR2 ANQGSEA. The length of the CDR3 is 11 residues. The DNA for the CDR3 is TGCAGCGTGGCAGACCCAGATACGCAGTATTTT. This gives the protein CSVADPDTQYF.

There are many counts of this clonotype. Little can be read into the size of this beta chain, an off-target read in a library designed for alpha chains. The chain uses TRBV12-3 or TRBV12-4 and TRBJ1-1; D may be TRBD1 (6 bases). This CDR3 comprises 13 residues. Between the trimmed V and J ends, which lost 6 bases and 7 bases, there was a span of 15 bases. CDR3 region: CASRTGTRLEAFF. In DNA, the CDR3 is TGTGCCAGCAGGACCGGGACACGGCTTGAAGCTTTCTTT.

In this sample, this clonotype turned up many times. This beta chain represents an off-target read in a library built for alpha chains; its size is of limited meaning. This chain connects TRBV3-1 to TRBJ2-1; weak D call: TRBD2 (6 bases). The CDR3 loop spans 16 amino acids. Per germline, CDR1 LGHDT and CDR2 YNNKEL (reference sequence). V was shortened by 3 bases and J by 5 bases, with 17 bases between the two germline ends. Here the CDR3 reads CASSHRGSGFHNEQFF. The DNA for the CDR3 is TGTGCCAGCAGCCACCGGGGGAGCGGTTTCCACAATGAGCAGTTCTTC.

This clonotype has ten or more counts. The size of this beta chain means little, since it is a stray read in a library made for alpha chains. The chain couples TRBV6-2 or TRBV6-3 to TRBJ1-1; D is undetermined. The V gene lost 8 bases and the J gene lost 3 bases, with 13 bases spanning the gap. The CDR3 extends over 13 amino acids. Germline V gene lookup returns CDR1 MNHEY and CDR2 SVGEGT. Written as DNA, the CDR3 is TGTGCCAGCGCCATCGCGGCGCACACTGAAGCTTTCTTT. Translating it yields CASAIAAHTEAFF.

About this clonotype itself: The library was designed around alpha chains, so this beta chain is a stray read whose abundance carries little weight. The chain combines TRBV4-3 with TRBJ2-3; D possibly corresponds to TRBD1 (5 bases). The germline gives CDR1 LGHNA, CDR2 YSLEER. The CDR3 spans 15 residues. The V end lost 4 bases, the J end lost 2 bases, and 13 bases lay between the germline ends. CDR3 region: CASSRIPTVTDTQYF. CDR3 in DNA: TGCGCCAGCAGCCGTATCCCGACAGTCACAGATACGCAGTATTTT.

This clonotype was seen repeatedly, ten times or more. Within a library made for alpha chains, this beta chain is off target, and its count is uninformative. CDR3 coding DNA: TGTGCCAGCGCTAGCGGGAGGCCTACACCCACAGATACGCAGTATTTT. It encodes CASASGRPTPTDTQYF. The chain uses TRBV5-4 and TRBJ2-3; 11 bases map to TRBD2. J was trimmed by 2 bases and V by 7 bases; bases with no gene match: 9. CDR1 and CDR2 (germline): SGHNT, YYREEE (reference sequence). The CDR3 runs 16 residues.

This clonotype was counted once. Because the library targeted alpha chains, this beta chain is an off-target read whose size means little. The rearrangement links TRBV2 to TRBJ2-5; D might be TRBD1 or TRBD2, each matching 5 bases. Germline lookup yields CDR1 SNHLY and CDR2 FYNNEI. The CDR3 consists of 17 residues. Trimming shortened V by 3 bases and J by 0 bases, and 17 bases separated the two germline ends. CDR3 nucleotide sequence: TGTGCCAGCAGTGAGGGGTATCGGGACCTCTACCAAGAGACCCAGTACTTC. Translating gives CASSEGYRDLYQETQYF.

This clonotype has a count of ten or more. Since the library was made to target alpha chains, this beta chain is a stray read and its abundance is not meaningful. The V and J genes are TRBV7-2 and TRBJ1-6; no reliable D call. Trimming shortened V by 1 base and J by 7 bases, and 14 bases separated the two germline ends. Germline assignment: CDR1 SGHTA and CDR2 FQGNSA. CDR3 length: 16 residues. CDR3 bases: TGTGCCAGCAGCTTAGGGGGAGGGCAGCCAAATTCACCCCTCCACTTT. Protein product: CASSLGGGQPNSPLHF. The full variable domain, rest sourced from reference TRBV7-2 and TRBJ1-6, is GAGVSQSPSNKVTEKGKDVELRCDPISGHTALYWYRQSLGQGLEFLIYFQGNSAPDKSGLPSDRFSAERTGGSVSTLTIQRTQQEDSAVYLCASSLGGGQPNSPLHFGNGTRLTVT.

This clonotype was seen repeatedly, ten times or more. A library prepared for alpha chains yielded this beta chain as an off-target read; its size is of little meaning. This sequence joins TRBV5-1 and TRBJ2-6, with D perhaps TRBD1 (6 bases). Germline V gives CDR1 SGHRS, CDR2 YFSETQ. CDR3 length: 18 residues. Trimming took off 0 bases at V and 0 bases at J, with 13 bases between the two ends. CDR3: CASSLVGQLSSGANVLTF. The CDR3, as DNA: TGCGCCAGCAGCTTGGTAGGACAGCTTAGCTCTGGGGCCAACGTCCTGACTTTC.

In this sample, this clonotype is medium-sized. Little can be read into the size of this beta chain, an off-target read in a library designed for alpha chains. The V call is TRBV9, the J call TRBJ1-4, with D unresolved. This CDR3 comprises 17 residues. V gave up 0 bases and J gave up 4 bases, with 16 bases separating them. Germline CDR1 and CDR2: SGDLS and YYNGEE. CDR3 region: CASSVGAALGSNEKLFF. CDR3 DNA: TGTGCCAGCAGCGTAGGGGCAGCATTGGGGAGTAATGAAAAACTGTTTTTT.

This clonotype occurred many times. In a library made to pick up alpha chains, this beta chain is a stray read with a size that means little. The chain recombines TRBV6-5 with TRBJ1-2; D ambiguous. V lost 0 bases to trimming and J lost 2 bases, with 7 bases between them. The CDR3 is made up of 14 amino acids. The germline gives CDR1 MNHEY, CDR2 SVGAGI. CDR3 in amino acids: CASSYSPPNYGYTF. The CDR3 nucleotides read TGTGCCAGCAGTTACTCGCCCCCGAACTATGGCTACACCTTC.

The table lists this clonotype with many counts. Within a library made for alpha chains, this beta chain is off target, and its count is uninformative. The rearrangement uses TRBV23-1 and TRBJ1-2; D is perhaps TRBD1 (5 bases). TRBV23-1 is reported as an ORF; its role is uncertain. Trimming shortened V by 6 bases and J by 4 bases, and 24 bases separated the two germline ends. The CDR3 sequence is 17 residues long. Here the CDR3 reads CASRRFFNPQGSYGYTF. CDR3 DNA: TGCGCCAGCAGACGTTTTTTCAATCCTCAGGGATCCTATGGCTACACCTTC.

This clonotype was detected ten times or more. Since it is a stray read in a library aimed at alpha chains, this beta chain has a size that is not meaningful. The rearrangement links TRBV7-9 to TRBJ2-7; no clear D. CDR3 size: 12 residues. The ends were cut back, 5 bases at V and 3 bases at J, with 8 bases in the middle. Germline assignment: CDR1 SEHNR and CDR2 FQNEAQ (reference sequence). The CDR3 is CASSPADYEQYF. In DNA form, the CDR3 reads TGTGCCAGCAGCCCCGCCGACTACGAGCAGTACTTC.

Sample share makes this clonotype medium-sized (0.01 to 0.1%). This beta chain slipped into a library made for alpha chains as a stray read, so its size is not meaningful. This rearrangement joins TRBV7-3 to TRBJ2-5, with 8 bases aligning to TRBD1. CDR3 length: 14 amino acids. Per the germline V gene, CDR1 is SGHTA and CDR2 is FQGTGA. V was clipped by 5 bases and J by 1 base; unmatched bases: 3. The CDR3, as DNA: TGTGCCAGCAGCCCTGACAGGGGCCAAGAGACCCAGTACTTC. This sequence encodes CASSPDRGQETQYF.

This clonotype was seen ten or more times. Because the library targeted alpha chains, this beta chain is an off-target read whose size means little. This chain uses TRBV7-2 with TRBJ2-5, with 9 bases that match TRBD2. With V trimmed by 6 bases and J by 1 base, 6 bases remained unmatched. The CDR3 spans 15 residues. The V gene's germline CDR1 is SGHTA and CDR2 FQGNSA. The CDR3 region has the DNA TGTGCCAGCAGTGCTAGCGGGGCCACCCAAGAGACCCAGTACTTC. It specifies CASSASGATQETQYF.

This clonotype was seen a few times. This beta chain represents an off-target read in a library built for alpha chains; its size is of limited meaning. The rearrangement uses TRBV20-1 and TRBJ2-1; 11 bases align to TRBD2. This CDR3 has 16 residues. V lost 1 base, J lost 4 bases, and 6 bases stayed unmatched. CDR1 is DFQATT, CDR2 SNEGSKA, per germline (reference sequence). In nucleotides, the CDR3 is TGCAGTGCTAGAGCGCCGGGACTAGCGGTGTACAATGAGCAGTTCTTC. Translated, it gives CSARAPGLAVYNEQFF.

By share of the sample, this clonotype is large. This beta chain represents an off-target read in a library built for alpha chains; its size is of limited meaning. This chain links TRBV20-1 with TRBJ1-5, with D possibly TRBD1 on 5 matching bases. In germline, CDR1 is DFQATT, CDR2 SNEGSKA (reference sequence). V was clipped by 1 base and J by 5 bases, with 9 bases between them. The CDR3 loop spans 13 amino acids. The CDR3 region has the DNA TGCAGTGCTAGAGTTCAGGGCGATCAGCCCCAGCATTTT. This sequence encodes CSARVQGDQPQHF.

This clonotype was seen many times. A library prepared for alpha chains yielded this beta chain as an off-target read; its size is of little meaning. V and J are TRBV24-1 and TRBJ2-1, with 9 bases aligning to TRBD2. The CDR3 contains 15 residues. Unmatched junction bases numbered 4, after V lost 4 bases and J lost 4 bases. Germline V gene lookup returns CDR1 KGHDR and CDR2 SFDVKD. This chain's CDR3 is CATSDTLAGYNEQFF. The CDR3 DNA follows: TGTGCCACCAGTGACACCCTAGCGGGGTACAATGAGCAGTTCTTC.

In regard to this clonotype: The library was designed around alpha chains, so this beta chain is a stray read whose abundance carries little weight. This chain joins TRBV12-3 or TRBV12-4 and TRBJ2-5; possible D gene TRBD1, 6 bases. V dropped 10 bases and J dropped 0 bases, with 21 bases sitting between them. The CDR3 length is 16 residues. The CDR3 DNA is TGTGCCACTAGGGACACCACCACCGTTTACCAAGAGACCCAGTACTTC. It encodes CATRDTTTVYQETQYF.